The entry below gives a single T cell receptor (beta chain) sequence along with its context. This clonotype was detected once. Its antigen remains unidentified. No qualities accompany the bases; no much larger clone lies one base away. One read gives only weak evidence. Cut back by 3 bases and 1 base, the V and J ends lie 8 bases apart. The germline V gene (reference sequence) specifies MNHEY as CDR1 and SMNVEV as CDR2. The CDR3 numbers 14 residues from cysteine through phenylalanine. Left in the record is the CDR3 DNA by itself, 42 bases read in frame from the first base. The data were obtained in a study of T cells in Graves' hyperthyroidism and ophthalmopathy (dated by TCRdb to about 2019). Regarding the study in general: Peripheral blood samples were taken at the time of initial diagnosis, prior to any treatment. In six Graves' hyperthyroidism patients, the study also compared T-cell repertoires from thyroid tissue with T-cell repertoires from blood. The roughly 91 discovery patients were randomly divided into training and test sets at a 7:3 ratio. The paper reports TCR Vbeta CDR3 sequencing of approximately 140 peripheral blood samples: 40 to 45 ophthalmopathy, roughly 80 hyperthyroidism and roughly 17 progressor patients. A discovery cohort of roughly 100 patients, fewer than 50 with Graves' ophthalmopathy and approximately 55 with stable Graves' hyperthyroidism, was used to find distinguishing TCR V-J signatures. Prospective prediction of ophthalmopathy was tested in an independent validation cohort of fewer than 20 hyperthyroidism patients and roughly 16 patients who later progressed to ophthalmopathy. Once sampling was done, hyperthyroidism patients were given methimazole at a starting dose of 30 mg daily, whereas ophthalmopathy patients were given high-dose intravenous methylprednisolone.

The paper as a whole reports these results and caveats: During validation, the model predicted progression to ophthalmopathy a median of about 5.9 months ahead of onset, with roughly 65% sensitivity and under 85% specificity. A 13 V-J signature model separated ophthalmopathy from stable hyperthyroidism, with nearly 90% sensitivity and 81.08% specificity in cross-validation and 80%/75% in testing. Most expanded thyroid clonotypes (frequency above 0.001) were also detected in blood, a finding suggesting that blood repertoires may reflect thyroid immune responses. No statistical method was used to fix the sample size in advance, and group allocation was not hidden from the investigators.

TCR beta CDR3 regions were amplified from RNA transcripts. For the first round of RT-PCR on the TCR CDR3, the HTBI primer set was used together with the Qiagen OneStep RT-PCR kit. A second multiplex PCR round built the libraries, followed by size selection and purification. Paired-end sequencing of the libraries was performed with 100 bp reads on an Illumina HiSeq2000. In the authors' own workflow: SOAPnuke was used to process the raw data, with reads discarded if the reads contained adapters or uncalled bases, had a mean Phred below 15, or lacked an exact constant-primer or identifier match. High-quality paired reads were merged using COPE v1.2.5, and each unique nucleotide sequence was defined as a clonotype. MiTCR v1.1 was used to align clonotypes to the IMGT TRBV, TRBD and TRBJ reference segments. The analysis included only V-J combinations with a frequency above 0.0001, which together covered over 98% of the repertoires. A TCS score was defined as the ratio of F50 (clonal expansion) to E x V (chaos), with BLOSUM62-based TCRdist applied between CDR3 peptides within each V-J. Welch's t-statistics and random forest reduced 450 to 600 V-J features to 13, which were used in a naive Bayes classifier (R e1071). The raw public reads went through TCRdb reprocessing: fastp at Q25, MiXCR clone calling, in-frame beta chains kept. Rows with one shared CDR3 protein collapse into an entry with the most common genes and DNA. The V and J calls follow TCRdb's processing rather than the paper's. The sample yields about 600,000 distinct CDR3 sequences; approximately 15% were counted once. Approximately 6.4% of the sample is in the top ten clones.

In the ophthalmopathy patients, disease was moderately to severely active, with a Clinical Activity Score of 3 or more, a NOSPECS grade of 4 or more, and a duration of less than 3 months. Exclusion was applied to patients with uncontrolled infections, other autoimmune diseases, pregnancy or lactation. Diagnoses were based on clinical symptoms, serum thyroxine and TRAb, thyroid ultrasound and orbital computed tomography. PBMCs were isolated from about 10 ml of fresh peripheral blood by Ficoll-Paque density gradient centrifugation. Total RNA was extracted with Trizol reagent, and quality was checked on an Agilent 2100 Bioanalyzer.

Sequencing was performed on blood. Rearrangement joined TRBV27 to TRBJ2-3; TRBD2 might be the D gene, on 6 matching bases. The sequence derives from a woman aged 18-30 years with Graves' ophthalmopathy. This receptor has the CDR3 CASSLPSGTDTQYF. In nucleotides, the sequence is TGTGCCAGCAGTTTGCCTAGCGGCACAGATACGCAGTATTTT.